The clone carrying this T cell receptor beta chain was seen just once. Original data processing: Nucleated cell number was recorded as an estimate derived from reference gene primer amplification. This table comes from immunoSEQ multiplex PCR, and its TCRdb copy is limited to in-frame clones, with some not included. V and J calls plus clone size are reproduced from that table; the DNA served to infer D and trimming. This sample carries 100,000 or so clones, more than 85% of them seen once, and the ten largest clones take roughly 2.1%. The CDR3 is 15 residues long. CDR1 and CDR2 (germline): SGHVS, FNYEAQ. V was pared by 7 bases and J by 4 bases, with 11 bases of the junction left unmatched. The data were taken from a study of blood T cell repertoires in COVID-19. Study overall: Sources were T cells, B-cell-depleted T cells, or PBMCs; the material itself was cDNA or gDNA.

The chain recombines TRBV7-6 with TRBJ2-5; 8 bases are a match to TRBD2. Sequenced material: peripheral blood. The sequence came from a man aged 50-60 years with active COVID-19. In nucleotides, the CDR3 is TGTGCCAGCACGTCAGCGGGGGCAAGAGGAGAGACCCAGTACTTC. It is translated as CASTSAGARGETQYF.